This paragraph covers one T cell receptor (beta chain) sequence. Its antigen is unknown. Time point: week 11, during vaccination. Vaccination used 300 ug of mutant IDH1 20-mer peptide per dose, with topical imiquimod. Newly diagnosed WHO grade 3 or 4 IDH1-mutant, ATRX-lost astrocytomas were identified in the donors. The assay was immunoSEQ multiplex PCR, and TCRdb's table has in-frame clones only and misses some. The sample consists of some 54,000 clones, roughly 91% of them appearing once. The data derive from a study of a mutant IDH1 vaccine in newly diagnosed glioma. Across the whole study: The start of vaccination came 4-6 weeks after radiotherapy alone, or with temozolomide cycles. Radiotherapy, temozolomide, or both had been given previously, and both were given to most.

The source was PBMCs, collected from a glioma patient whose treatment included an IDH1 peptide vaccine. The receptor comes from a man in his forties or fifties with glioma.

As DNA, the CDR3 is TGTGCCAGTTCCCGCTCCTCTGGGGCCAACGTCCTGACTTTC. This sequence encodes CASSRSSGANVLTF. This sequence joins TRBV19 and TRBJ2-6, with D unclear. V was pared by 8 bases and J by 0 bases, with 8 bases between. CDR1 and CDR2 (germline): LNHDA, SQIVND (reference sequence). The CDR3 totals 14 residues.